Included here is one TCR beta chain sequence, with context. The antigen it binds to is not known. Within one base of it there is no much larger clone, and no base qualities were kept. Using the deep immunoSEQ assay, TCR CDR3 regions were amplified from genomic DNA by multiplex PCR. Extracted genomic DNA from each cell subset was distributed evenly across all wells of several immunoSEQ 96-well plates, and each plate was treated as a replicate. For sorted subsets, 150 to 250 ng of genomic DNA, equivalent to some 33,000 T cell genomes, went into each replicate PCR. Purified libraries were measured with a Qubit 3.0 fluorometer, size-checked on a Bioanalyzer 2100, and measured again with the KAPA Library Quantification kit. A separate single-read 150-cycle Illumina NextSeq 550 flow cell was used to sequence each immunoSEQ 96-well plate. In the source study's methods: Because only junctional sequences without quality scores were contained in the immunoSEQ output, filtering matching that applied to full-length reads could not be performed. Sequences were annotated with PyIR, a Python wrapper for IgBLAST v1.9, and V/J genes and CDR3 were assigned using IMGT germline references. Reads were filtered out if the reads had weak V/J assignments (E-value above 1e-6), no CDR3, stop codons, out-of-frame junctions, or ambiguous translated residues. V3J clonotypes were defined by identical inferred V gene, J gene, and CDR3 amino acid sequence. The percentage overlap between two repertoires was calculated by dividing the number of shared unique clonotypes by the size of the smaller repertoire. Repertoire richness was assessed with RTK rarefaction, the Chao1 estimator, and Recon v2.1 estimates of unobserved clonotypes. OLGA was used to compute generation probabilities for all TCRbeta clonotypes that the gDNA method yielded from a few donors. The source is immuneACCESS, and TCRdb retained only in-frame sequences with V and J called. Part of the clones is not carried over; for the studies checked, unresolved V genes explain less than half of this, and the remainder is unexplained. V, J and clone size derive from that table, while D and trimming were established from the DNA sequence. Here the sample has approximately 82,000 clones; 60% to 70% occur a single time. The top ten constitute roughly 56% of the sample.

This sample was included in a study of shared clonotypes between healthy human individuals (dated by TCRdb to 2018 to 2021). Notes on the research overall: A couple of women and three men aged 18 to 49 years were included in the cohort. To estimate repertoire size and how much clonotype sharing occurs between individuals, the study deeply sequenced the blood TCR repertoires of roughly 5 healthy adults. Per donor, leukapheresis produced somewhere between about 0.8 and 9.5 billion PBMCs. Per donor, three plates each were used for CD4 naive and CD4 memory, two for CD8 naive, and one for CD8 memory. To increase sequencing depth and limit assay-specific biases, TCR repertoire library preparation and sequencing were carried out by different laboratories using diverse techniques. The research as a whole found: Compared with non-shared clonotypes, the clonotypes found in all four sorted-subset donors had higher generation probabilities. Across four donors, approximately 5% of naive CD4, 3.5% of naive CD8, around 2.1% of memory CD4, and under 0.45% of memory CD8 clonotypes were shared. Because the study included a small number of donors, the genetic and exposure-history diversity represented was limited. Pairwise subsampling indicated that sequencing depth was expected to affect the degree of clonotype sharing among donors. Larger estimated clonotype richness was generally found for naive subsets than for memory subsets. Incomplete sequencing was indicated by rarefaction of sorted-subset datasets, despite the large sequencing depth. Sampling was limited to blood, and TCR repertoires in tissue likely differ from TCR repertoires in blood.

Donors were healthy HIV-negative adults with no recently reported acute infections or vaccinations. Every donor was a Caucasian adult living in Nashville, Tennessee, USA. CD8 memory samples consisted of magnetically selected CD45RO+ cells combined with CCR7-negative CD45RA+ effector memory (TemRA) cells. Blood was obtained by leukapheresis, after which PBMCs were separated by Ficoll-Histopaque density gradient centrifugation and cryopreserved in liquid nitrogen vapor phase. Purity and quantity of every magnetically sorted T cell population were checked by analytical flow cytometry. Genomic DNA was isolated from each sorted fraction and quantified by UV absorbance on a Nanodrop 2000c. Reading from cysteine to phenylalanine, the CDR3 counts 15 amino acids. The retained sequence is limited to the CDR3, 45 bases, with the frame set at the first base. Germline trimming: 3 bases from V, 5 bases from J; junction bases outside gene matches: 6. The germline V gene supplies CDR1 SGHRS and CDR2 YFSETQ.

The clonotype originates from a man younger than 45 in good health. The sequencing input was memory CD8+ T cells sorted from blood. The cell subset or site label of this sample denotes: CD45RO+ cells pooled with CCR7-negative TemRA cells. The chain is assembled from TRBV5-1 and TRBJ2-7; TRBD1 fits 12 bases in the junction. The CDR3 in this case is CASSSPGQGANEQYF. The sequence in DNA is TGCGCCAGCAGCTCTCCGGGACAGGGGGCAAACGAGCAGTACTTC.